What follows is one T cell receptor beta chain and its context. Sequencing used immunoSEQ multiplex PCR; TCRdb keeps in-frame clones, though not all of them. The sample includes about 160,000 clones, 65% to 85% of them seen just once. This sample was taken from a study of blood T cell repertoires in COVID-19. Looked up from germline, CDR1 is MNHEY and CDR2 is SVGAGI. The CDR3 totals 13 residues. V shed 6 bases, J shed 6 bases, and the junction held 5 bases outside the gene matches. The sequencing input was PBMCs or T cells enriched from blood (not recorded which). The clonotype originates from a man in his forties or fifties who had recovered from COVID-19. The rearrangement uses TRBV6-5 and TRBJ2-3, with TRBD1 matching over 8 bases. The CDR3 DNA follows: TGTGCCAGCAGACGATACAGGGGGGATACGCAGTATTTT. This encodes CASRRYRGDTQYF.